This entry lists 20 T cell receptor beta chains sequenced from one sample in a study of tumor and adjacent non-tumor tissue in lung cancer. The template was RNA from unsorted bulk tissue. More than 3 cm separated this lung sample from the edge of the tumor. A modified ARM-PCR protocol with three rounds of nested PCR amplified TCRbeta. TCRdb re-called the multiplex PCR reads through MiXCR, storing one row per CDR3 protein. The data show 70,000 to 95,000 distinct CDR3 sequences, around 80% seen once. Sequenced input: distant non-tumor lung tissue. These receptors originate from an older man with non-small cell lung cancer.

Ten or more counts support this clonotype. The V and J genes are TRBV28 and TRBJ1-6; the D is unclear. Between the trimmed V and J ends, which lost 6 bases and 8 bases, there was a span of 14 bases. The CDR3 runs to 14 residues. The germline gives CDR1 MDHEN, CDR2 SYDVKM. DNA of the CDR3: TGTGCCAGCAGCTTAGGGTTCGCGGATTCACCCCTCCACTTT. Its translation: CASSLGFADSPLHF.

The CDR3 loop is CASSWILEGGGDEQYF. CDR3 sequence (DNA): TGCGCCAGCAGCTGGATACTAGAGGGAGGGGGGGACGAGCAGTACTTC. V and J are TRBV4-1 and TRBJ2-7, with D possibly being TRBD2 (7 bases). Trimming pared 5 bases from V and 5 bases from J, leaving 22 bases between. Looked up from germline, CDR1 is MGHRA and CDR2 is YSYEKL. This CDR3 comprises 16 residues.

This clonotype occurred many times. V is TRBV12-3 or TRBV12-4 and J is TRBJ2-4; no firm D call. V was shortened by 3 bases and J by 0 bases, with 9 bases between the two germline ends. This CDR3 has 15 amino acids. For the CDR3, the DNA is TGTGCCAGCAGTTTCGGCAGACTAGCCAAAAACATTCAGTACTTC. Translation gives CASSFGRLAKNIQYF.

On this clonotype itself: Germline is not matched at one junction end, which may reflect a read error. The chain is built from TRBV11-2 and TRBJ2-1; 7 bases align to TRBD2. The CDR3 spans 14 residues. Germline V gene sequence: CDR1 SGHAT, CDR2 FQNNGV. The CDR3 DNA sequence: TGTGCCAGCTGCTTAGCGGGTGGGCGGAATGAGCAGTTCTTC. It is translated as CASCLAGGRNEQFF.

The sample holds a few counts of this clonotype. One junction end disagrees with the germline gene, perhaps due to a read error. This chain uses TRBV12-3 or TRBV12-4 with TRBJ1-5; D unclear. CDR3 length equals 14 residues. The DNA of the CDR3 is TGTGCCATCAGTTTTCGTACCGACTATCAGCCCCAGCATTTT. It specifies CAISFRTDYQPQHF.

A note on this clonotype: The junction departs from the called germline gene at one end, perhaps through a read error. This rearrangement joins TRBV29-1 to TRBJ2-1; 8 nucleotides agree with TRBD2. Germline CDR1 and CDR2: SQVTM and ANQGSEA. The CDR3 has 11 amino acids. The CDR3 loop is CSFGAGDEQLF. The CDR3 DNA follows: TGCAGCTTTGGAGCGGGGGACGAGCAGTTATTC.

A note on this clonotype: One end of the junction does not line up with germline, which may come from a read error. This chain uses TRBV5-4 with TRBJ2-2; 9 positions match TRBD1. The germline CDR1 and CDR2 sequences are SGHNT and YYREEE (reference sequence). The CDR3 is made up of 18 amino acids. DNA of the CDR3: TGTGCCAACAGCAAGAAAACCCCGGGACAGGGAGGTACCAGGGAGCTGTTTTTT. It specifies CANSKKTPGQGGTRELFF.

This rearrangement joins TRBV6-1 to TRBJ2-6, with no clear D. The CDR3 loop spans 14 amino acids. Trimming stripped 6 bases from V and 4 bases from J, with 10 bases between. The germline CDR1 and CDR2 sequences are MNHNS and SASEGT. This chain's CDR3 is CASRPQAGANVLTF. As DNA, the CDR3 is TGTGCCAGCAGACCCCAGGCGGGGGCCAACGTCCTGACTTTC.

This clonotype was seen a few times. A much more abundant neighbour one base away suggests this may be a read error. V usage is TRBV5-4 and J usage is TRBJ1-2; D is perhaps TRBD1 (5 bases). Trimming took off 3 bases at V and 4 bases at J, with 19 bases between the two ends. The V gene's germline CDR1 is SGHNT and CDR2 YYREEE (reference sequence). There are 16 residues in the CDR3. The CDR3, as DNA: TGTGCCAGCAGCTGCCCAATCCCAAGGGGTCTCTATGGCTACACCTTC. Encoded protein: CASSCPIPRGLYGYTF.

Concerning this clonotype: A read error may be the cause here, since a much bigger clone is one base away. This CDR3 is CSVGLAGDPNGQFF. The CDR3 DNA is TGCAGCGTTGGACTAGCGGGAGATCCCAATGGGCAGTTCTTC. The chain joins TRBV29-1 to TRBJ2-1; TRBD2 matches 12 bases. CDR1 is SQVTM and CDR2 is ANQGSEA in the germline V gene. The CDR3 spans 14 residues.

This sequence joins TRBV7-9 and TRBJ2-1, with TRBD2 as a possible D gene (6 bases). Near its end, the DNA agrees better with TRBJ2-7, so the J call may be wrong. Germline V gene lookup returns CDR1 SEHNR and CDR2 FQNEAQ (reference sequence). The CDR3 length is 16 residues. Here the CDR3 reads CASSWTGTPPYNEQYF. CDR3 nucleotides: TGTGCCAGCAGCTGGACCGGGACTCCTCCCTACAATGAGCAGTACTTC.

J is TRBJ2-1 and V is TRBV29-1; D possibly corresponds to TRBD2 (5 bases). Germline CDR1 and CDR2: SQVTM and ANQGSEA. V lost 3 bases and J lost 3, with 18 bases in between. The length of the CDR3 is 16 residues. The CDR3 protein is CSVEGVLYRDYNEQFF. The CDR3 nucleotides are TGCAGCGTTGAGGGAGTACTCTATCGGGACTACAATGAGCAGTTCTTC.

A word on this clonotype: A much more abundant neighbour one base away suggests this may be a read error. The chain links TRBV11-2 to TRBJ2-2, with D unclear. This CDR3 comprises 14 residues. The germline V gene encodes CDR1 SGHAT and CDR2 FQNNGV. V lost 7 bases and J 8 bases, leaving 17 bases between the germline ends. The CDR3 nucleotides read TGTGCCAGCAACTTGCAACCCAGTAGGGGGGAGCTGTTTTTT. Translating it yields CASNLQPSRGELFF.

This clonotype is a singleton in its sample. Its ends do not fully match the called genes, so a read error is possible. This chain links TRBV6-2 or TRBV6-3 with TRBJ2-2; D unresolved. Per germline, CDR1 MNHEY and CDR2 SVGEGT. The CDR3 loop spans 16 amino acids. CDR3 bases: TGTGTCAGCAGTTCCTCAGACGGCCAATATACCGGGGAGCTGTTTTTT. Its protein product is CVSSSSDGQYTGELFF.

The chain carries TRBV4-3 and TRBJ2-3; D unresolved. The DNA end is a closer match to TRBJ1-5, so the J assignment may be wrong. The CDR3 has 17 residues. Germline CDR1 LGHNA, CDR2 YSLEER. CDR3 sequence (DNA): TGCGCCAGCAGCCAAGATGGGCCTAGCGCGGGAACAGATACGCAGCATTTT. This encodes CASSQDGPSAGTDTQHF.

A word on this clonotype: Without the conserved terminal phenylalanine or tryptophan, this CDR3 likely stems from a read error. The limits of the CDR3 on the DNA are not certain, so only TCRdb's listed CDR3 is given. The V call is TRBV11-2, the J call TRBJ1-2. The CDR3 has 14 residues if both end residues are counted. Germline CDR1 and CDR2: SGHAT and FQNNGV. The CDR3 spells CASSLAAQNYGYTS.

V and J are TRBV6-5 and TRBJ1-1; possibly TRBD1 for D (5 bases). Germline CDR1 MNHEY, CDR2 SVGAGI. Trimming pared 2 bases from V and 2 bases from J, leaving 6 bases between. CDR3 length: 13 residues. This CDR3 is CASSYQGNTEAFF. The CDR3 coding sequence is TGTGCCAGCAGTTACCAGGGAAACACTGAAGCTTTCTTT.

This clonotype was detected only a few times. A read error is possible here, since a much larger clone lies one base away. The V and J genes are TRBV6-5 and TRBJ1-2; 8 bases are a match to TRBD1. V was pared by 7 bases and J by 7 bases, with 20 bases of the junction left unmatched. CDR1 MNHEY and CDR2 SVGAGI come from the germline V gene. There are 17 residues in the CDR3. As DNA, the CDR3 is TGTGCCAGCAATTATGGTGGGACAGGTACTCTATTCGGTGGCTACACCTTC. It codes for CASNYGGTGTLFGGYTF.

On this clonotype itself: An end of the junction differs from the germline gene, which may be a read error. This sequence joins TRBV12-3 or TRBV12-4 and TRBJ2-7; possible D gene TRBD2, 6 bases. The CDR3 contains 14 residues. The chain's CDR3 is CDSSSGGSLYEQYF. The CDR3, as DNA: TGTGACAGCAGTTCTGGGGGGTCTCTCTACGAGCAGTACTTC.

With respect to this clonotype: The germline gene is not matched at one end of the junction; a read error may be the cause. This rearrangement joins TRBV6-6 to TRBJ1-5; D gene uncertain. CDR3 length: 11 amino acids. Germline V lookup: CDR1 MNHNY, CDR2 SVGAGI (reference sequence). DNA of the CDR3: TGTGTCAGCAGTTACTCGGAAGAAGAGCATTTT. Its translation: CVSSYSEEEHF.